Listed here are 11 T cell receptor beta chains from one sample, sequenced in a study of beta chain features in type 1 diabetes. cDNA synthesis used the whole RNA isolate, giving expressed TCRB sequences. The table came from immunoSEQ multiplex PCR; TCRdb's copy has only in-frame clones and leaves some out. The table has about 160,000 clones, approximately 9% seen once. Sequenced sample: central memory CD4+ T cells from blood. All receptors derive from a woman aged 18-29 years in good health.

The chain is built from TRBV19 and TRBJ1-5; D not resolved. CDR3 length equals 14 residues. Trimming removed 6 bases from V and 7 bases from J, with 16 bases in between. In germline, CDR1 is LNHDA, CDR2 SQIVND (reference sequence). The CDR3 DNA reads TGTGCCAGTAGGCGGGAGGGATTGAGGCAGCCCCAGCATTTT. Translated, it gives CASRREGLRQPQHF.

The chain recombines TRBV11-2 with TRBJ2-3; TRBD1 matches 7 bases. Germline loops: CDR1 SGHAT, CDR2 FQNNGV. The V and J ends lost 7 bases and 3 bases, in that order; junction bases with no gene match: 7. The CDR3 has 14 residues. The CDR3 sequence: CASTETGSTDTQYF. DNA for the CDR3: TGTGCCAGCACTGAGACAGGGAGTACAGATACGCAGTATTTT.

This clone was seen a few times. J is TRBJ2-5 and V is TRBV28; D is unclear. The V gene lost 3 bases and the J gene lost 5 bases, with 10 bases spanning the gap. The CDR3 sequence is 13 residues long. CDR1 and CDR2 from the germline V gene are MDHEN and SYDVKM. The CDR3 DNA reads TGTGCCAGCAGTTTCTCAAGCAAGGAGACCCAGTACTTC. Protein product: CASSFSSKETQYF.

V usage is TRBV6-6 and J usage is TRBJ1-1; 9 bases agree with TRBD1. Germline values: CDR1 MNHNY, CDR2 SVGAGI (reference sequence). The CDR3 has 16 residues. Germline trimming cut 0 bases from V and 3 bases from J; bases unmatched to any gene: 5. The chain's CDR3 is CASSYSVRTGDTEAFF. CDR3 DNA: TGTGCCAGCAGTTACTCGGTACGGACAGGGGACACTGAAGCTTTCTTT.

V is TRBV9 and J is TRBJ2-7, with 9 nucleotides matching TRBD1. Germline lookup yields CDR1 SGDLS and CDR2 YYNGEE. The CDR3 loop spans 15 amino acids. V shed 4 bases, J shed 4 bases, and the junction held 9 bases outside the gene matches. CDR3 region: CASSPRDRDSYEQYF. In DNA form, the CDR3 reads TGTGCCAGCAGCCCCCGGGACAGGGATTCTTACGAGCAGTACTTC.

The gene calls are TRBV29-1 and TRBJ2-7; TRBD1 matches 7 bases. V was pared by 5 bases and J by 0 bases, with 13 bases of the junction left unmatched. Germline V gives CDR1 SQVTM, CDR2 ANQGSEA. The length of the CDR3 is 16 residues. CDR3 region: CSVNRGPKNSSYEQYF. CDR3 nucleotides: TGCAGCGTTAACAGGGGACCCAAAAACAGCTCCTACGAGCAGTACTTC.

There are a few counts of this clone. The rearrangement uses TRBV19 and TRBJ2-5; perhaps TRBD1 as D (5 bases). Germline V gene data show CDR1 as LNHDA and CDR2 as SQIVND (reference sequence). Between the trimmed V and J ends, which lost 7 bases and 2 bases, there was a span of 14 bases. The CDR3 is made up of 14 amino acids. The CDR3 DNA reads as TGTGCCAGTACCCAAAAGGGGCAGCAAGAGACCCAGTACTTC. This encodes CASTQKGQQETQYF.

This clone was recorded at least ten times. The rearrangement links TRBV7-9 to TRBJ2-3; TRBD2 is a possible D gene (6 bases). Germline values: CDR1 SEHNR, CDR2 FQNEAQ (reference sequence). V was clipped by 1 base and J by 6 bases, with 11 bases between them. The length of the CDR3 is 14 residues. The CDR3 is CASSLDGGMDTQYF. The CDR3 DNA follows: TGTGCCAGCAGCTTAGACGGCGGGATGGATACGCAGTATTTT.

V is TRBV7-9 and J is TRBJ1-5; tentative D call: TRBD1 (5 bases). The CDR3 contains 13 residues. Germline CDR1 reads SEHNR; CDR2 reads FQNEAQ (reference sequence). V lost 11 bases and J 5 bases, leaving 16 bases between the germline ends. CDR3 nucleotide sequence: TGTGCCCCGGGGGGGATCGCCCATCAGCCCCAGCATTTT. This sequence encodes CAPGGIAHQPQHF. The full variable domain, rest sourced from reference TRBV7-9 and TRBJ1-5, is DTGVSQNPRHKITKRGQNVTFRCDPISEHNRLYWYRQTLGQGPEFLTYFQNEAQLEKSRLLSDRFSAERPKGSFSTLEIQRTEQGDSAMYLCAPGGIAHQPQHFGDGTRLSIL.

Here the CDR3 reads CASSQRGRIGAQETQYF. DNA for the CDR3: TGCGCCAGCAGCCAGCGAGGGCGGATCGGAGCACAAGAGACCCAGTACTTC. The V call is TRBV5-1, the J call TRBJ2-5, with D possibly being TRBD2 (5 bases). The V gene lost 4 bases and the J gene lost 2 bases, with 21 bases spanning the gap. The CDR3 consists of 17 residues. Germline V gene data show CDR1 as SGHRS and CDR2 as YFSETQ. The complete variable domain, with remaining parts taken from reference TRBV5-1 and TRBJ2-5, reads KAGVTQTPRYLIKTRGQQVTLSCSPISGHRSVSWYQQTPGQGLQFLFEYFSETQRNKGNFPGRFSGRQFSNSRSEMNVSTLELGDSALYLCASSQRGRIGAQETQYFGPGTRLLVL.

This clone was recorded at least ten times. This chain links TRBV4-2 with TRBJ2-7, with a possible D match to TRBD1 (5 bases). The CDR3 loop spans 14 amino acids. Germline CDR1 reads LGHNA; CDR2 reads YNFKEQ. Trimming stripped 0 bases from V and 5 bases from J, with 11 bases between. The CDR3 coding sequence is TGTGCCAGCAGCCAAGATCGAAGGGGAAACGAGCAGTACTTC. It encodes CASSQDRRGNEQYF.